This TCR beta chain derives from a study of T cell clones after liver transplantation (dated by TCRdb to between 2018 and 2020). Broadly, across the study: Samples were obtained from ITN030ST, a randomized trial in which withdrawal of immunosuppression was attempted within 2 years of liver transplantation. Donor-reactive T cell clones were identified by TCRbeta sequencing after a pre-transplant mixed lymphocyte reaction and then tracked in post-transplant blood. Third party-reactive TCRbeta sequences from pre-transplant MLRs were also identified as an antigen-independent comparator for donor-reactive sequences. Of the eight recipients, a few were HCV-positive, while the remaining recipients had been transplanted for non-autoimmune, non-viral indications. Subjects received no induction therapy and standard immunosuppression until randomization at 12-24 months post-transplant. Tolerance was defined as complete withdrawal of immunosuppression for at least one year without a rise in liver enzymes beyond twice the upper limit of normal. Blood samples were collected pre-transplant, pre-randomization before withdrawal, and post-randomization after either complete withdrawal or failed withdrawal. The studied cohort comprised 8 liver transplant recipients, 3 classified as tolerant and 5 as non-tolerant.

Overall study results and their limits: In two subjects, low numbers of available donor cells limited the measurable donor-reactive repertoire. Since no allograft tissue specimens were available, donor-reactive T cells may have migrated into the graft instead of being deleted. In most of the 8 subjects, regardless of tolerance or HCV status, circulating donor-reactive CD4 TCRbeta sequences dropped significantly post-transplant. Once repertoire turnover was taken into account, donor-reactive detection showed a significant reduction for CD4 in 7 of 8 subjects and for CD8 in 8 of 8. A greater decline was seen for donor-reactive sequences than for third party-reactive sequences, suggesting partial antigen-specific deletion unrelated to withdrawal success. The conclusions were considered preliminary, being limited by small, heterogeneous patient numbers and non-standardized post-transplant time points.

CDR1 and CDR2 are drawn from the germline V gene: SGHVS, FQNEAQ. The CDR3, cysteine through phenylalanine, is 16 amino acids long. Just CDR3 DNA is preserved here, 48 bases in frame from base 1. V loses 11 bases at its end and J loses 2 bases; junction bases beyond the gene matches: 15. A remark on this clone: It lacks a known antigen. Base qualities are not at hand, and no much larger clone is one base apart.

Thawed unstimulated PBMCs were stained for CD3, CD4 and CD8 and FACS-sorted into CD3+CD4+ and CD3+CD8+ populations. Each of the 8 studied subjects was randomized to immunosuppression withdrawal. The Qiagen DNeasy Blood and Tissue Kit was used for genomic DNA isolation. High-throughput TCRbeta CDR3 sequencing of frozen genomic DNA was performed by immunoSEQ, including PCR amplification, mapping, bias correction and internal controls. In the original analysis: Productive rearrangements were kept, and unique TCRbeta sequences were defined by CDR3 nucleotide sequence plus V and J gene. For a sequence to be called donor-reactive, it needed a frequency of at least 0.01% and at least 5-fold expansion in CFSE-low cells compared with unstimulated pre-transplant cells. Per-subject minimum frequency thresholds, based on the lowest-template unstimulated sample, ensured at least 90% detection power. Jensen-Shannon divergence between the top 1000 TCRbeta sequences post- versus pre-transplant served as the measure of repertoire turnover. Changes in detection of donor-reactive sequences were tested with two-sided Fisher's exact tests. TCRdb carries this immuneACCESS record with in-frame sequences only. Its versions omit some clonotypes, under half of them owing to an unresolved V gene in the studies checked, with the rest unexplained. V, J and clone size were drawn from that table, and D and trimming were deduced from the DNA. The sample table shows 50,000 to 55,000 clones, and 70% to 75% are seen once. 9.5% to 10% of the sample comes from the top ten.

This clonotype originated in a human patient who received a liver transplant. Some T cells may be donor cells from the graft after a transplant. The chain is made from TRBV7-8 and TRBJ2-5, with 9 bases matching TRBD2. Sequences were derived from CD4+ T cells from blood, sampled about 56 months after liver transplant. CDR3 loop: CAGSSRGGGAQETQYF. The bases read TGTGCCGGGAGCTCTAGAGGCGGGGGGGCTCAAGAGACCCAGTACTTC.